This T cell receptor beta chain was captured in a study of OX40 agonist ivuxolimab in advanced cancers. Whole-study findings and limits: Nonresponders, in some cases, also had low normalized T-cell clonal expansion. Patients who responded partially at 0.1-3.0 mg/kg showed clonal expansion ranking among the lowest.

The junction had 7 bases not matched to a gene; V was cut back by 0 bases and J by 2 bases. CDR1 and CDR2 (germline): LNHDA, SQIVND (reference sequence). The CDR3 contains 16 residues. Sequencing used immunoSEQ multiplex PCR; TCRdb keeps in-frame clones, though not all of them. The data contain about 62,000 clones, approximately 86% of them singletons. Of note for this clone: What it binds is not known.

The TCR sequence derives from an adult with an advanced solid tumor such as melanoma, head and neck, liver or kidney cancer. Sequenced here: CD4+ or CD8+ T cells sorted from blood, sampled in a trial of the OX40 agonist ivuxolimab. J is TRBJ2-7 and V is TRBV19; TRBD1 matches 7 bases. CDR3 in amino acids: CASSIDVTGPTYEQYF. In nucleotides, the CDR3 is TGTGCCAGTAGTATAGATGTGACAGGGCCAACCTACGAGCAGTACTTC.